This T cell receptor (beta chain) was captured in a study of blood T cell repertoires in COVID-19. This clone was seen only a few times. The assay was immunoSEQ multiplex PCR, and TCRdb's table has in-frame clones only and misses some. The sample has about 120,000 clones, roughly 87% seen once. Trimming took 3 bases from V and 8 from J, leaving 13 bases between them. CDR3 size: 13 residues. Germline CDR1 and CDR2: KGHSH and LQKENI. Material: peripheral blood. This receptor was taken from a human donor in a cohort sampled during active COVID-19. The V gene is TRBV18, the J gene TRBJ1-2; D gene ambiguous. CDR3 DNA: TGTGCCAGCTCACCGTCAAAGATTGAGGGCTACACCTTC. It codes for CASSPSKIEGYTF.